The 14 T cell receptor beta chains listed next were all sequenced from one sample in a study of T cells in narcolepsy. Profiling relied on immunoSEQ multiplex PCR, and the TCRdb table lists in-frame clones only, not all of them. The profile shows 27,000 or so clones, around 82% of them singletons. Sequencing was carried out using CD45RA- memory CD4+ T cells from PBMCs. Receptor source: a human donor with narcolepsy.

The count of this clone is one. J is TRBJ2-7 and V is TRBV7-9; 10 nucleotides match TRBD2. V gave up 4 bases and J gave up 0 bases; unmatched junction bases: 6. The CDR3 totals 16 residues. CDR1 and CDR2 (germline): SEHNR, FQNEAQ (reference sequence). The CDR3 DNA is TGTGCCAGCAGCTCCACTAGCGGGGCGATCTCCTACGAGCAGTACTTC. Translation gives CASSSTSGAISYEQYF. Full variable domain (remainder filled in from reference TRBV7-9 and TRBJ2-7): DTGVSQNPRHKITKRGQNVTFRCDPISEHNRLYWYRQTLGQGPEFLTYFQNEAQLEKSRLLSDRFSAERPKGSFSTLEIQRTEQGDSAMYLCASSSTSGAISYEQYFGPGTRLTVT.

This chain joins TRBV5-8 and TRBJ2-1, with 12 bases identical to TRBD2. V shed 4 bases and J 5 bases; nucleotides not matched to a gene: 10. This CDR3 has 17 amino acids. Germline CDR1 reads SGHTS; CDR2 reads YDEGEE. This CDR3 is CASSRAPSGRVNNEQFF. As DNA, the CDR3 is TGTGCCAGCAGCCGGGCCCCTAGCGGGAGGGTTAACAATGAGCAGTTCTTC. Filled out from reference TRBV5-8 and TRBJ2-1, the complete variable domain reads EAGVTQSPTHLIKTRGQQATLRCSPISGHTSVYWYQQALGLGLQFLLWYDEGEERNRGNFPPRFSGRQFPNYSSELNVNALELEDSALYLCASSRAPSGRVNNEQFFGPGTRLTVL.

There are a few counts of this clone. The chain recombines TRBV5-1 with TRBJ2-5; 8 nucleotides match TRBD2. Unmatched junction bases numbered 7, after V lost 0 bases and J lost 6 bases. The germline V gene encodes CDR1 SGHRS and CDR2 YFSETQ. This CDR3 is 15 amino acids long. CDR3 DNA: TGCGCCAGCAGCTTGGAGGTTTCGGGGGGGCAGACCCAGTACTTC. Residues: CASSLEVSGGQTQYF.

The J gene is TRBJ2-3, the V gene TRBV9, with 8 bases lining up with TRBD2. The CDR3 runs 15 residues. Germline CDR1 SGDLS, CDR2 YYNGEE. Germline trimming cut 6 bases from V and 0 bases from J; bases unmatched to any gene: 6. As DNA, the CDR3 is TGTGCCAGCAACTTCGGGGGGGTGAGCACAGATACGCAGTATTTT. The encoded protein is CASNFGGVSTDTQYF.

This chain joins TRBV2 and TRBJ1-2; TRBD1 matches 10 bases. Looked up from germline, CDR1 is SNHLY and CDR2 is FYNNEI. Trimming removed 5 bases from V and 4 bases from J; junction bases left unmatched: 10. This CDR3 has 16 residues. CDR3 DNA sequence: TGTGCCAGCAGTCCCCCTGGGGACAGGGGACCCTATGGCTACACCTTC. The encoded protein is CASSPPGDRGPYGYTF.

V gene TRBV7-8 combines with J gene TRBJ1-5; D is possibly TRBD1 (6 bases). V lost 5 bases to trimming and J lost 4 bases, with 27 bases between them. The germline CDR1 and CDR2 sequences are SGHVS and FQNEAQ. The length of the CDR3 is 19 residues. The CDR3 coding sequence is TGTGCCAGCAGCCCCGCCTACTGGGGGGGGCAGACTCTAAATCAGCCCCAGCATTTT. Encoded protein: CASSPAYWGGQTLNQPQHF.

This chain links TRBV6-4 with TRBJ2-1, with 12 bases fitting TRBD2. The V and J ends lost 4 bases and 6 bases, in that order; junction bases with no gene match: 1. The CDR3 runs 14 residues. Germline CDR1 is MRHNA and CDR2 is SNTAGT. CDR3 DNA: TGTGCCAGCAGTGGACTAGCGGGGGCCAATGAGCAGTTCTTC. Amino acid sequence: CASSGLAGANEQFF.

This chain connects TRBV4-1 to TRBJ1-4; no clear D gene. Trimming stripped 3 bases from V and 6 bases from J, with 20 bases between. This CDR3 has 17 residues. The germline V gene has CDR1 MGHRA and CDR2 YSYEKL. The CDR3 DNA sequence: TGCGCCAGCAGCCATTCCAGGCCCAATGAATGGGATGAAAAACTGTTTTTT. This translates into CASSHSRPNEWDEKLFF.

V is TRBV13 and J is TRBJ2-3; unclear D gene. V lost 7 bases, J lost 5 bases, and 10 bases lay in between. This CDR3 contains 12 residues. The germline CDR1 and CDR2 sequences are PRHDT and FYEKMQ (reference sequence). CDR3 sequence: CASTIALDTQYF. The CDR3 region has the DNA TGTGCCAGCACTATTGCGTTAGATACGCAGTATTTT.

The rearrangement joins TRBV6-1 to TRBJ1-4; the D gene is possibly TRBD1 (6 bases). The CDR3 spans 12 residues. V dropped 3 bases and J dropped 17 bases, with 16 bases sitting between them. CDR1 is MNHNS, CDR2 SASEGT, per germline. The CDR3 reads CASSERGGEFFF. The CDR3 DNA sequence: TGTGCCAGCAGTGAGAGGGGGGGGGAATTTTTTTTT.

The chain employs TRBV7-6 and TRBJ2-1, with TRBD2 matching over 8 bases. In germline, CDR1 is SGHVS, CDR2 FNYEAQ. This CDR3 has 15 amino acids. Germline trimming cut 5 bases from V and 3 bases from J; bases unmatched to any gene: 6. In nucleotides, the CDR3 is TGTGCCAGCAGCCCTTTAGCGGGATACTACAATGAGCAGTTCTTC. Encoded protein: CASSPLAGYYNEQFF.

This sequence joins TRBV5-1 and TRBJ2-1; possibly TRBD2 for D (6 bases). Germline V gene lookup returns CDR1 SGHRS and CDR2 YFSETQ. Trimming shortened V by 0 bases and J by 4 bases, and 14 bases separated the two germline ends. CDR3 length equals 16 residues. The CDR3 bases are TGCGCCAGCAGCTTGGTGGCCACCGGGGGATACAATGAGCAGTTCTTC. Translation gives CASSLVATGGYNEQFF.

The V gene is TRBV10-2, the J gene TRBJ1-5; the D gene is possibly TRBD1 (5 bases). Per the germline V gene, CDR1 is WSHSY and CDR2 is SAAADI. Trimming stripped 8 bases from V and 4 bases from J, with 9 bases between. This CDR3 contains 12 residues. The CDR3 bases are TGCGCCAGCCGGGGGGGGAATCAGCCCCAGCATTTT. This translates into CASRGGNQPQHF.

V is TRBV29-1 and J is TRBJ2-3; TRBD2 agrees at 12 bases. V lost 5 bases to trimming and J lost 2 bases; unmatched junction nucleotides: 5. CDR3 length equals 15 residues. CDR1 is SQVTM, CDR2 ANQGSEA, per germline. The CDR3 reads CSVRTSGTPTDTQYF. In nucleotides, the CDR3 is TGCAGCGTTAGGACTAGCGGGACCCCCACAGATACGCAGTATTTT.